This TCR beta chain originates from a study of CD8+CD57+ T cells in acquired aplastic anemia. Overall study: Each DNA sample taken from sorted CD4+ and CD8+ cells came to around 2.9 ug on average.

Notes on the study in general: Found in both controls and patients were around 29 CD8+ CDR3 sequences. In CD8+ cells, Simpson's diversity showed no significant difference between patients and controls.

Those patients picked for sequencing had displayed CD8+CD57+ cell expansion on flow cytometry. Genomic DNA served as template for TCR beta VDJ and CDR3 profiling. TCRdb used MiXCR to reprocess the reads, holding one entry per CDR3 protein. This table has under 350,000 distinct CDR3 sequences, approximately 60% appearing once. With respect to this clonotype: Its specificity is not known.

Germline V gene data show CDR1 as SGHTA and CDR2 as FQGTGA. CDR3 length: 14 residues. The V and J ends lost 6 bases and 3 bases respectively, with 12 bases between them. The chain carries TRBV7-3 and TRBJ1-5; D may be TRBD1 (6 bases). The sequence derives from a human donor with aplastic anemia. Sequencing was done on a sample of sorted CD4+, CD8+, or CD8+CD57+ T cells (not recorded which) from PBMCs. CDR3 amino acids: CASRTGPTNQPQHF. The CDR3 region has the DNA TGTGCCAGCAGAACAGGGCCCACCAATCAGCCCCAGCATTTT. Looking up the rest from reference TRBV7-3 and TRBJ1-5 gives the full variable domain: GAGVSQTPSNKVTEKGKYVELRCDPISGHTALYWYRQSLGQGPEFLIYFQGTGAADDSGLPNDRFFAVRPEGSVSTLKIQRTERGDSAVYLCASRTGPTNQPQHFGDGTRLSIL.